The rows below give T cell receptor beta chains drawn from one sample of a study of beta chain features in type 1 diabetes. Clones were sequenced by immunoSEQ multiplex PCR, and TCRdb holds only the in-frame ones, with some missing. The sample lists 600,000 to 750,000 clones, around 12% occurring once. The material sequenced was naive CD4+ T cells from blood. Receptors were obtained from a man aged 30 to 45 with type 1 diabetes. The CDR3 runs from the conserved cysteine through the conserved F or W. The D gene is left open where the match is weak. Clone size appears in some rows only: once, few, many, or a class for an expanded clone.

V gene	clone size	D gene	J gene	CDR3 DNA	CDR3 protein
TRBV10-3	-	TRBD2	TRBJ2-1	TGTGCCATCAGTGACCTTACTAGCGGGGGGCAGAGCTCCTACAATGAGCAGTTCTTC	CAISDLTSGGQSSYNEQFF
TRBV30	-	-	TRBJ2-2	TGTGCCTGGAGTGTGTTGGAAGCCGGGGAGCTGTTTTTT	CAWSVLEAGELFF
TRBV7-8	few	-	TRBJ2-7	TGTGCCAGCAGCTTAAACTACGAGCAGTACTTC	CASSLNYEQYF
TRBV6-5	-	-	TRBJ1-6	TGTGCCAGCAGAGACAACTACCGATTTAATTCACCCCTCCACTTT	CASRDNYRFNSPLHF
TRBV2	few	-	TRBJ2-5	TGTGCCTGCTGGGACTGGGGCAGAACCCAAGAGACCCAGTACTTC	CACWDWGRTQETQYF
TRBV10-3	-	TRBD1	TRBJ1-5	TGTGCCATCAGTGAGTCGTATCAGGGGGTACAGCCCCAGCATTTT	CAISESYQGVQPQHF
TRBV7-9	-	TRBD1	TRBJ2-7	TGTGCCAGCAGCCAACCGGGACAGGAGGGGACCAACGAGCAGTACTTC	CASSQPGQEGTNEQYF
TRBV5-1	few	-	TRBJ1-5	TGCGCCAGCAGCTCCGACGTAGGGAGCAATCAGCCCCAGCATTTT	CASSSDVGSNQPQHF
TRBV7-8	few	-	TRBJ2-4	TGTGCCAGCAGCCCAGGGTTCTCCGGAGCTAACATTCAGTACTTC	CASSPGFSGANIQYF
TRBV7-8	-	-	TRBJ1-5	TGTGCCAGCAGCTTTGACTTGACGGGGCAGCCCCAGCATTTT	CASSFDLTGQPQHF
TRBV28	-	-	TRBJ1-6	TGTGCCAGCAGTCCTATAGGGGAGGGGTTGAACTCACCCCTCCACTTT	CASSPIGEGLNSPLHF
TRBV7-6	-	-	TRBJ2-3	TGTGCCAGCAGCTGGCCCCTTGGGGGACGCACAGATACGCAGTATTTT	CASSWPLGGRTDTQYF
TRBV7-6	-	-	TRBJ2-1	TGTGCCAGCAGCTTAATGAATGAGCAGTTCTTC	CASSLMNEQFF
TRBV11-3	few	-	TRBJ2-3	TGTGCCAGCAGCTCACCTACGACCTGGGCAGATACGCAGTATTTT	CASSSPTTWADTQYF